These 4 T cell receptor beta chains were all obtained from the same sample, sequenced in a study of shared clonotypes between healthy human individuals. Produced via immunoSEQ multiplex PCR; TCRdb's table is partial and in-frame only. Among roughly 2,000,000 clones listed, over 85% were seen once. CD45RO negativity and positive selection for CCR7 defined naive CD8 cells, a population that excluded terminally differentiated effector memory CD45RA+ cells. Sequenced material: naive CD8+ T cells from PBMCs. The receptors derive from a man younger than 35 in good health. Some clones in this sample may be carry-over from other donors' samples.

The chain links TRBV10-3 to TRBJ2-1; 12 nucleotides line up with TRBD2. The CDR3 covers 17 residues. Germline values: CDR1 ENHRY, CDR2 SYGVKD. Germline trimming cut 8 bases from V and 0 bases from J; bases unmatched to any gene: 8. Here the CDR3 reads CAIGLAGGESSYNEQFF. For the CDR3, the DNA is TGTGCCATCGGCCTAGCGGGGGGGGAAAGCTCCTACAATGAGCAGTTCTTC.

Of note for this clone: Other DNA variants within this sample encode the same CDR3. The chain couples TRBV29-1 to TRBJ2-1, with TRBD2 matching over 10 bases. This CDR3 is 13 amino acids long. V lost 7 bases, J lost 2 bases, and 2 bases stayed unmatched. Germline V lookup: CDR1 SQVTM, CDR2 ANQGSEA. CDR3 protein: CSATSGAYNEQFF. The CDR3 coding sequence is TGCAGCGCCACTAGCGGGGCCTACAATGAGCAGTTCTTC.

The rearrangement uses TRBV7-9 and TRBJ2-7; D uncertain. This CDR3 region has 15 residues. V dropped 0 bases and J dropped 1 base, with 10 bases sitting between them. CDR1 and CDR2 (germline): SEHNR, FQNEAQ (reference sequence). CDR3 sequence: CASSLAYGSSYEQYF. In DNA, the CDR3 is TGTGCCAGCAGCTTAGCGTATGGTAGTTCCTACGAGCAGTACTTC.

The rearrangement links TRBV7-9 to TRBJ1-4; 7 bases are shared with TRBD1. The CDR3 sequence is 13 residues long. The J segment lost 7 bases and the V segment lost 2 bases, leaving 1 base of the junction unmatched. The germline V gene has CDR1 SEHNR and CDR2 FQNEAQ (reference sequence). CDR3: CASSLPGGEKLFF. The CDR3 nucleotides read TGTGCCAGCAGCTTACCAGGGGGTGAAAAACTGTTTTTT.